Each of the 23 T cell receptor beta chains below was sequenced from the same sample in a study of blood T cell repertoires in COVID-19. Sequencing used immunoSEQ multiplex PCR; TCRdb keeps in-frame clones, though not all of them. The data hold around 700,000 clones, with around 90% observed a single time. The sequencing sample was made of peripheral blood. The receptors derive from a woman aged 18-35 years with acute or convalescent COVID-19.

The chain has TRBV24-1 and TRBJ1-4; the D gene is possibly TRBD1 (5 bases). The V gene lost 2 bases and the J gene lost 0 bases, with 12 bases spanning the gap. This CDR3 has 17 residues. CDR1 is KGHDR, CDR2 SFDVKD, per germline. CDR3 DNA: TGTGCCACCAGTGATTCGACCGGGGGATCAACTAATGAAAAACTGTTTTTT. It encodes CATSDSTGGSTNEKLFF.

The chain uses TRBV2 and TRBJ1-2; D gene ambiguous. V was cut by 8 bases and J by 8 bases, with 15 bases left in between. Germline V lookup: CDR1 SNHLY, CDR2 FYNNEI. This CDR3 contains 12 residues. The DNA of the CDR3 is TGTGCCAGCCCCCAAGCCCAATCAGGCTACACCTTC. This translates into CASPQAQSGYTF.

The J gene is TRBJ1-5, the V gene TRBV5-1, with 11 bases aligning to TRBD1. The CDR3 is made up of 15 amino acids. Germline lookup yields CDR1 SGHRS and CDR2 YFSETQ. V lost 4 bases, J lost 6 bases, and 6 bases stayed unmatched. This CDR3 is CASSVSGTGGQPQHF. The CDR3 DNA reads as TGCGCCAGCAGCGTCTCCGGGACAGGGGGTCAGCCCCAGCATTTT.

The count of this clone is one. The chain uses TRBV3-1 (or the pseudogene TRBV3-2) and TRBJ2-2; D might be TRBD2 (6 bases). Germline V gene sequence: CDR1 LGHDT, CDR2 YNNKEL (reference sequence). V dropped 3 bases and J dropped 3 bases, with 8 bases sitting between them. The CDR3 extends over 14 amino acids. CDR3 in DNA: TGTGCCAGCAGCCAGGGGGGATACACCGGGGAGCTGTTTTTT. It specifies CASSQGGYTGELFF.

V and J are TRBV12-3 or TRBV12-4 and TRBJ1-1, with TRBD1 matching over 7 bases. This CDR3 has 13 amino acids. The junction had 6 bases not matched to a gene; V was cut back by 6 bases and J by 5 bases. The CDR3 coding sequence is TGTGCCAGCAGCCCGAGGGGGCTAACTGAAGCTTTCTTT. It codes for CASSPRGLTEAFF.

This clone was seen once. The rearrangement joins TRBV27 to TRBJ2-7; D perhaps matches TRBD2 (5 bases). The CDR3 covers 14 residues. Trimming removed 5 bases at V and 2 bases at J, with 13 bases between. Per germline, CDR1 MNHEY and CDR2 SMNVEV (reference sequence). The DNA for the CDR3 is TGTGCCAGCAGTGTTAGGACTTCCACCTACGAGCAGTACTTC. It translates to CASSVRTSTYEQYF.

The gene calls are TRBV3-1 (or the pseudogene TRBV3-2) and TRBJ2-7, with D uncertain. From germline, CDR1 is LGHDT and CDR2 YNNKEL (reference sequence). The length of the CDR3 is 14 residues. Trimming removed 6 bases at V and 1 base at J, with 13 bases between. The DNA for the CDR3 is TGTGCCAGCAGTTACCAGGCTGATTCCTACGAGCAGTACTTC. Translated, it gives CASSYQADSYEQYF.

V gene TRBV29-1 combines with J gene TRBJ1-2, with D perhaps matching TRBD1 (5 bases). The length of the CDR3 is 12 residues. V shed 4 bases and J shed 8 bases, with 14 bases lying between them. Germline assignment: CDR1 SQVTM and CDR2 ANQGSEA. The CDR3 sequence: CSVVIAGRGYTF. The CDR3 DNA is TGCAGCGTTGTTATTGCGGGACGCGGCTACACCTTC.

The chain recombines TRBV6-5 with TRBJ1-2; D is uncertain. Germline lookup yields CDR1 MNHEY and CDR2 SVGAGI. CDR3 size: 13 residues. The germline V and J ends were trimmed by 11 bases and 8 bases, with 21 bases remaining between them. CDR3 region: CAAGNLLATGYTF. CDR3 bases: TGTGCCGCGGGGAACCTCCTGGCTACCGGCTACACCTTC.

V and J are TRBV5-1 and TRBJ2-1; 11 bases align to TRBD2. This CDR3 spans 17 amino acids. The trim removed 0 bases at V and 9 bases at J, leaving 11 bases unmatched. Looked up from germline, CDR1 is SGHRS and CDR2 is YFSETQ. Here the CDR3 reads CASSLATPSGGFGEQFF. CDR3 DNA: TGCGCCAGCAGCTTGGCCACGCCTAGCGGGGGGTTTGGTGAGCAGTTCTTC.

The CDR3 DNA reads TGTGCCAGCAGCGTAGCAACAGGGTCTCAGTATGGCTACACCTTC. Translation: CASSVATGSQYGYTF. The rearrangement joins TRBV9 to TRBJ1-2; maybe TRBD1 (6 bases). The germline V gene has CDR1 SGDLS and CDR2 YYNGEE. The CDR3 totals 15 residues. With 0 bases removed from V and 5 bases from J, the gap between germline ends came to 14 bases.

The V call is TRBV6-5, the J call TRBJ1-2, with a weak D call TRBD1 (6 bases). In germline, CDR1 is MNHEY, CDR2 SVGAGI. The CDR3 runs 13 residues. V lost 3 bases, J lost 5 bases, and 10 bases lay in between. CDR3 residues: CASSYGGQYGYTF. CDR3 coding DNA: TGTGCCAGCAGTTATGGAGGACAGTATGGCTACACCTTC.

This chain links TRBV3-1 (or the pseudogene TRBV3-2) with TRBJ1-3; D call uncertain. Germline CDR1 and CDR2: LGHDT and YNNKEL (reference sequence). CDR3 length: 14 residues. Trimming removed 3 bases from V and 1 base from J, with 7 bases in between. The DNA for the CDR3 is TGTGCCAGCAGCCACATGACATCTGGAAACACCATATATTTT. Translation: CASSHMTSGNTIYF.

Regarding this clone: Other DNA sequences in the same sample also yield this CDR3. The V gene is TRBV5-1, the J gene TRBJ1-3; TRBD1 aligns across 7 bases. V gave up 4 bases and J gave up 2 bases; unmatched junction bases: 3. This CDR3 region has 14 residues. Germline CDR1 and CDR2: SGHRS and YFSETQ. CDR3 coding DNA: TGCGCCAGCAGCCCAGGGACAGCTGGAAACACCATATATTTT. This codes for CASSPGTAGNTIYF.

This clone was observed a handful of times. The J gene is TRBJ1-2, the V gene TRBV6-1, with 8 positions matching TRBD1. J lost 11 bases, V lost 3 bases, and 8 bases had no gene match. The length of the CDR3 is 13 residues. Germline CDR1 reads MNHNS; CDR2 reads SASEGT. CDR3 bases: TGTGCCAGCAGTGAGGGGAGGACAGGGCGATACACCTTC. Translated: CASSEGRTGRYTF.

Worth noting for this clone: The same CDR3 also results from other DNA sequences found in this sample. V and J are TRBV18 and TRBJ1-2; tentative D call: TRBD1 (5 bases). Looked up from germline, CDR1 is KGHSH and CDR2 is LQKENI. V was clipped by 3 bases and J by 7 bases, with 9 bases between them. The CDR3 consists of 12 residues. This CDR3 is CASSPGQGGYTF. In DNA form, the CDR3 reads TGTGCCAGCTCACCCGGGCAGGGTGGCTACACCTTC.

The chain employs TRBV9 and TRBJ2-1; D is perhaps TRBD2 (7 bases). V was trimmed by 0 bases and J by 7 bases, leaving 17 bases between them. The CDR3 consists of 16 residues. Germline-derived CDR1 and CDR2 are SGDLS and YYNGEE. CDR3 sequence reads: CASSVVGGQPWNEQFF. In nucleotides, the CDR3 is TGTGCCAGCAGCGTAGTGGGGGGGCAGCCCTGGAATGAGCAGTTCTTC. The full variable domain, in which reference TRBV9 and TRBJ2-1 provide the parts outside the CDR3, is DSGVTQTPKHLITATGQRVTLRCSPRSGDLSVYWYQQSLDQGLQFLIQYYNGEERAKGNILERFSAQQFPDLHSELNLSSLELGDSALYFCASSVVGGQPWNEQFFGPGTRLTVL.

This clone was found once. The gene calls are TRBV4-1 and TRBJ2-1; 7 nucleotides line up with TRBD2. CDR1 and CDR2 from the germline V gene are MGHRA and YSYEKL. This CDR3 region has 15 residues. Trimming took 7 bases from V and 4 from J; bases not matched to a gene: 10. The CDR3 loop reads CASTAGGGGYNEQFF. Here the CDR3 DNA reads TGCGCCAGCACCGCCGGAGGCGGGGGATACAATGAGCAGTTCTTC.

Concerning this clone: This same CDR3 is encoded by further DNA sequences in the sample. The chain carries TRBV12-3 or TRBV12-4 and TRBJ2-7; D is uncertain. The CDR3 is 12 residues long. V shed 5 bases and J shed 0 bases, with 5 bases lying between them. In DNA form, the CDR3 reads TGTGCCAGCAGTCCATCCTCCTACGAGCAGTACTTC. Encoded protein: CASSPSSYEQYF.

The rearrangement uses TRBV11-3 and TRBJ2-1, with D possibly being TRBD2 (6 bases). Germline V CDR1 and CDR2: SGHNT, YENEEA. The CDR3 totals 12 residues. Trimming removed 6 bases from V and 9 bases from J, with 12 bases in between. The CDR3 bases are TGTGCCAGCAGAAGGCAGGGAGGTGAGCAGTTCTTC. Its protein product is CASRRQGGEQFF.

The gene calls are TRBV3-1 (or the pseudogene TRBV3-2) and TRBJ1-1; D is possibly TRBD1 (6 bases). V lost 4 bases and J lost 1, with 13 bases in between. CDR1 and CDR2 from the germline V gene are LGHDT and YNNKEL (reference sequence). This CDR3 is built from 15 residues. Here the CDR3 DNA reads TGTGCCAGCAGCCTACGACAGGCACAGAACACTGAAGCTTTCTTT. Protein sequence: CASSLRQAQNTEAFF.

The chain combines TRBV6-1 with TRBJ1-6, with D unresolved. Germline loops: CDR1 MNHNS, CDR2 SASEGT. The germline V and J ends were trimmed by 2 bases and 8 bases, with 22 bases remaining between them. The CDR3 is made up of 18 amino acids. CDR3: CASSERLMRQARDSPLHF. The CDR3 DNA reads TGTGCCAGCAGTGAAAGGTTGATGAGGCAGGCGAGGGATTCACCCCTCCACTTT.

The J gene is TRBJ1-4, the V gene TRBV3-1 (or the pseudogene TRBV3-2), with TRBD1 as a possible D gene (5 bases). The V gene lost 7 bases and the J gene lost 4 bases, with 16 bases spanning the gap. Per the germline V gene, CDR1 is LGHDT and CDR2 is YNNKEL (reference sequence). CDR3 length equals 15 residues. CDR3 nucleotide sequence: TGTGCCAGCAACGATCATGGGGGGGGTAATGAAAAACTGTTTTTT. Amino acid sequence: CASNDHGGGNEKLFF.